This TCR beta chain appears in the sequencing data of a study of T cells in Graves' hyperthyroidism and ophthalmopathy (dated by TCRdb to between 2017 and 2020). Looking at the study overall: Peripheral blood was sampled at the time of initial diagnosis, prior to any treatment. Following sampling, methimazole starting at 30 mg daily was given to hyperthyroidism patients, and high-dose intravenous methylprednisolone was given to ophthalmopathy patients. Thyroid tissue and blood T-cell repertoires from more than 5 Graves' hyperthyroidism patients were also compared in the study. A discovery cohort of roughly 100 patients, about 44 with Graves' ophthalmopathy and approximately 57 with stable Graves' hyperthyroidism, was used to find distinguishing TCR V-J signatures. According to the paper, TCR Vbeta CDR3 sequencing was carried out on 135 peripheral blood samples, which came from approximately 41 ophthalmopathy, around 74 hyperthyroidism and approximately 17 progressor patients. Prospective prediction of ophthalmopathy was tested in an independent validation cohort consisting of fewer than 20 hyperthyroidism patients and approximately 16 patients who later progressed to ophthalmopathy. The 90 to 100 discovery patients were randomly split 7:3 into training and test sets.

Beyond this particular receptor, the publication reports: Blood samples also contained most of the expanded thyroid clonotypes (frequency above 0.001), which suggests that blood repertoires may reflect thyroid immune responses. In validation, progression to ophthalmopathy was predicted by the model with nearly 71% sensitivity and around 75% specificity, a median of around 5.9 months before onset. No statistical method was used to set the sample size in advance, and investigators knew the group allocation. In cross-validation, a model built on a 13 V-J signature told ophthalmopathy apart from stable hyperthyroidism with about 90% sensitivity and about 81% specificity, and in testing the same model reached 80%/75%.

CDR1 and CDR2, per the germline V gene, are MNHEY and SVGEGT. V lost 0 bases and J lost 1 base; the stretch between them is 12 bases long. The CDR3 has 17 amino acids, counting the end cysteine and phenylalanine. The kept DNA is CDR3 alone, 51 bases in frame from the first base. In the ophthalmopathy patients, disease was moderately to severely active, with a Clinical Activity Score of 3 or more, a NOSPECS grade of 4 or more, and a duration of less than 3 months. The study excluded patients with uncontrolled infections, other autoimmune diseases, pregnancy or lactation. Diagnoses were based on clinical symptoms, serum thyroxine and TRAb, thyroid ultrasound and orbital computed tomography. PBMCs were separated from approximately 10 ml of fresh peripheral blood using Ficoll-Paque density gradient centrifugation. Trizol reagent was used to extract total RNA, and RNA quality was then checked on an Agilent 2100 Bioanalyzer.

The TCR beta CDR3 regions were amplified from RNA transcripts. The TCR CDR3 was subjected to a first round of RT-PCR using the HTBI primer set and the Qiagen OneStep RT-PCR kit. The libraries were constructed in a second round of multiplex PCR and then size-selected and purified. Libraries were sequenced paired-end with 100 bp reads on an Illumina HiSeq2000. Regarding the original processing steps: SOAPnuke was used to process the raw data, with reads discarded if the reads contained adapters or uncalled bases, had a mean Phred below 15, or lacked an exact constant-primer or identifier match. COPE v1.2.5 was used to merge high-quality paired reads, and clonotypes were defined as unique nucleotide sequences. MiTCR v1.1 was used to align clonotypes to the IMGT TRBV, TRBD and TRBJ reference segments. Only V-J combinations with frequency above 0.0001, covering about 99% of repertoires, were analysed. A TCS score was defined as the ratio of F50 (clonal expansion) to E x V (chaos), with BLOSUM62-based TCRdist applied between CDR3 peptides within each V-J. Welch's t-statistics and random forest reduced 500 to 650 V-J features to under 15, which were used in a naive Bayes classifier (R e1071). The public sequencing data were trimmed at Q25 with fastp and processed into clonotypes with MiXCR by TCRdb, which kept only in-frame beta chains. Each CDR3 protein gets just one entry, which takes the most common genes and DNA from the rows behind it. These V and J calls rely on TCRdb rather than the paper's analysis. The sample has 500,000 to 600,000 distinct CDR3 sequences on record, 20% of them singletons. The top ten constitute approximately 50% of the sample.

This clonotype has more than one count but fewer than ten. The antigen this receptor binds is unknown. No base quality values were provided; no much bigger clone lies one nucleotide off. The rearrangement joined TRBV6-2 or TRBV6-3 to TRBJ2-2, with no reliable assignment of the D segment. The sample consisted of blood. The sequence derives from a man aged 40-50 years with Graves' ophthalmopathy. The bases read TGTGCCAGCAGTTACTCGTTTCAGAATATGAACACCGGGGAGCTGTTTTTT. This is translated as CASSYSFQNMNTGELFF.